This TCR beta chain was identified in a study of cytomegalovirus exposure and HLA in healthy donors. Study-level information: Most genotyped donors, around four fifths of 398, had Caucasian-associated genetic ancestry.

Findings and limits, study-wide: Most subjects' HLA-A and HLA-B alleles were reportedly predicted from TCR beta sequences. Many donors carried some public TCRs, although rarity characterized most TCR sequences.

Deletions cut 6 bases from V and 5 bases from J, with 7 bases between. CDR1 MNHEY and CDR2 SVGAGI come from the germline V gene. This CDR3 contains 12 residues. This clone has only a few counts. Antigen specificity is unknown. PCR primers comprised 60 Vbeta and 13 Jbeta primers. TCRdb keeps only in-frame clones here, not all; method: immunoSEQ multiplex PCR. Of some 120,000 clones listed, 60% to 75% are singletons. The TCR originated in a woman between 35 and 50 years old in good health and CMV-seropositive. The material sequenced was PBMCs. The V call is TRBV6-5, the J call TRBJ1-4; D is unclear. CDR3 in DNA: TGTGCCAGCAGCCGAGCAAATGAAAAACTGTTTTTT. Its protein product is CASSRANEKLFF.